Listed below are T cell receptor beta chains from one sample, sequenced in a study of cytotoxic CD8 clonotypes in ibrutinib-treated CLL. TCRdb's copy holds only in-frame clones and misses some; the assay was immunoSEQ multiplex PCR. In the table there are around 97,000 clones, approximately 78% of which are singletons. The specimen comprised PBMCs, sampled after 12 months of ibrutinib treatment. The receptor set was obtained from a human donor with chronic lymphocytic leukemia. The CDR3 runs from the conserved cysteine through the conserved F or W. D genes are given only for firm matches. Size tells how often a clone was seen (once, few, many) or the class of an expanded clone, and some rows leave it out.

d_gene	abundance	j_gene	v_gene	CDR3nt	CDR3aa
.	once	TRBJ2-7	TRBV11-3	TGTGCCAGCAGCCCGGCGGGGCAGGGGCCATACGAGCAGTACTTC	CASSPAGQGPYEQYF
.	.	TRBJ2-7	TRBV7-2	TGTGCCAGCAGCCCTATGAGGGGCGCACCCTACGAGCAGTACTTC	CASSPMRGAPYEQYF
TRBD1	.	TRBJ1-2	TRBV29-1	TGCAGCGTCGGTTCAGGGGGCCCTAACTATGGCTACACCTTC	CSVGSGGPNYGYTF
TRBD1	few	TRBJ1-2	TRBV29-1	TGCAGCGTAGCACAGGGGGGCTACACCTTC	CSVAQGGYTF
TRBD2	few	TRBJ2-1	TRBV27	TGTGCCAGCCGTGGAGCGGGGGGCTTCAGTGAGCAGTTCTTC	CASRGAGGFSEQFF
TRBD1	.	TRBJ2-3	TRBV6-1	TGTGCCAGCAGCATGGACAGGGGTGGCACAGATACGCAGTATTTT	CASSMDRGGTDTQYF
.	.	TRBJ2-2	TRBV18	TGTGCCAGCTCACCACCGGGGAACACCGGGGAGCTGTTTTTT	CASSPPGNTGELFF
TRBD2	.	TRBJ2-7	TRBV4-2	TGTGCCAGCAGCCACGGGACTAGCGGGGGGAACGAGCAGTACTTC	CASSHGTSGGNEQYF
.	.	TRBJ1-1	TRBV9	TGTGCCAGCAGCGTATTTAGCCCCCAACCAGACACTGAAGCTTTCTTT	CASSVFSPQPDTEAFF
.	.	TRBJ1-1	TRBV27	TGTGCCAGCAGCTCAGGGGTATCTGAAGCTTTCTTT	CASSSGVSEAFF
.	once	TRBJ2-5	TRBV6-6	TGTGCCAGCAGTTACACCCAAGAGACCCAGTACTTC	CASSYTQETQYF
.	once	TRBJ1-2	TRBV5-5	TGTGCCAGCAGCTCGGGGCCGTATGGCTACACCTTC	CASSSGPYGYTF
.	.	TRBJ1-6	TRBV18	TGTGCCAGCTCACCACGGGGGCCTCCTGTCGATTCACCCCTCCACTTT	CASSPRGPPVDSPLHF
.	.	TRBJ2-7	TRBV4-3	TGCGCCAGCAGCTGGATGACAGGTCCCGATAAACTATACGAGCAGTACTTC	CASSWMTGPDKLYEQYF
.	.	TRBJ1-6	TRBV6-6	TGTGCCAGCAGTTACCAATGGACAGCCAATAATTCACCCCTCCACTTT	CASSYQWTANNSPLHF
.	.	TRBJ1-5	TRBV12-2	TGTGCAAGTCGCTTAGCACAACAGGGGAATCAGCCCCAGCATTTT	CASRLAQQGNQPQHF
.	.	TRBJ1-4	TRBV27	TGTGCCAGCAGTTTATCGGGGGCTCAGTCAACTAATGAAAAACTGTTTTTT	CASSLSGAQSTNEKLFF
.	.	TRBJ1-6	TRBV30	TGTGCCTGGAGTGTAATGGGTTCCCAAGCTCTCCTCCACTTT	CAWSVMGSQALLHF
TRBD1	.	TRBJ2-7	TRBV9	TGTGCCAGCAGCGTAGCGACAGGGGGAGGCTACGAGCAGTACTTC	CASSVATGGGYEQYF
TRBD2	.	TRBJ2-2	TRBV19	TGTGCCAGTGCCGGGACTAGCGGGGGTTTGAGGGAGCTGTTTTTT	CASAGTSGGLRELFF
.	.	TRBJ1-2	TRBV29-1	TGCAGCGTTGACCAGGGTCTCCGCTATGGCTACACCTTC	CSVDQGLRYGYTF
.	.	TRBJ1-1	TRBV5-1	TGCGCCAGCAGCTTGGAGGTTCTTTCCATGAACACTGAAGCTTTCTTT	CASSLEVLSMNTEAFF
TRBD1	.	TRBJ1-1	TRBV19	TGTGCCAGTAGTATAAGATGGACAGGGGAACCTGCTTTCTTT	CASSIRWTGEPAFF
.	.	TRBJ1-6	TRBV30	TGTGCCTGGAGCTCCCAGACGGGAAATTCACCCCTCCACTTT	CAWSSQTGNSPLHF
.	.	TRBJ2-7	TRBV7-9	TGTGCCAGCAGCCCCTTGGGACATGGCGACGAGCAGTACTTC	CASSPLGHGDEQYF
.	.	TRBJ1-4	TRBV5-1	TGCGCCAGCAGCCTTCAGGGAGGGAGTGAAAAACTGTTTTTT	CASSLQGGSEKLFF
TRBD1	.	TRBJ1-2	TRBV6-6	TGTGCCAGCAGTCGGACAGGAGACTATGGCTACACCTTC	CASSRTGDYGYTF
.	.	TRBJ2-1	TRBV19	TGTGCCAGTAGTATCGGGCAGGGATCCTACAATGAGCAGTTCTTC	CASSIGQGSYNEQFF
.	.	TRBJ1-1	TRBV5-1	TGCGCCAGCAGCCGTCAGCCATCGGGCACTGAAGCTTTCTTT	CASSRQPSGTEAFF
TRBD1	.	TRBJ2-7	TRBV11-2	TGTGCCAGCCACCCCGTTTCGGGACAGGGGGCGCAGAAGCAGTACTTC	CASHPVSGQGAQKQYF
.	few	TRBJ1-4	TRBV19	TGTGCCAGTAGTTCACAGATTGCTAATGAAAAACTGTTTTTT	CASSSQIANEKLFF
.	.	TRBJ2-5	TRBV7-3	TGTGCCAGCAAAGAAATGGCGTCCGGGGAGACCCAGTACTTC	CASKEMASGETQYF
.	.	TRBJ1-5	TRBV7-9	TGTGCCAGCAGCCCGTCCAATCAGCCCCAGCATTTT	CASSPSNQPQHF
.	.	TRBJ2-1	TRBV7-2	TGTGCCAGTAGATTCGGGGGTACCTACAATGAGCAGTTCTTC	CASRFGGTYNEQFF
.	.	TRBJ1-1	TRBV14	TGTGCCAGCAGCCCACGCCGCCAAGCTGGGGGGACGAACACTGAAGCTTTCTTT	CASSPRRQAGGTNTEAFF
TRBD1	.	TRBJ2-5	TRBV28	TGTGCCAGCAGTTCTCCGGGACAGGGGGGTAAAGAGACCCAGTACTTC	CASSSPGQGGKETQYF
.	.	TRBJ2-3	TRBV5-1	TGCGCCAGCAGCTTGGCCAGAGGGGATACGCAGTATTTT	CASSLARGDTQYF
.	.	TRBJ1-4	TRBV7-8	TGTGCCAGCAGCTTAGGTGGGGAGGGTGAAAAACTGTTTTTT	CASSLGGEGEKLFF
.	.	TRBJ2-5	TRBV30	TGTGCCTGGAATACGGGTGCAGGAGGGGATCAAGAGACCCAGTACTTC	CAWNTGAGGDQETQYF
TRBD1	.	TRBJ2-7	TRBV7-2	TGTGCCAGCAGCTTGGAGACAGGGTCGGGGGAGCAGTACTTC	CASSLETGSGEQYF
TRBD1	.	TRBJ2-1	TRBV2	TGTGCCAGCAGGGCCCAGGGGGCGCGAAGCAACAATGAGCAGTTCTTC	CASRAQGARSNNEQFF